This T cell receptor beta chain was obtained from a study of molecular identifiers for immune sequencing clone quantification. Overall study context: With replicates, the RNA of 20,000 or 100,000 naive CD8 cells was split five ways and four were sequenced. Study outcomes and limitations: Spiked Jurkat TCR RNA equivalent to one cell reportedly surfaced among some 1 million naive cells.

Isolation of naive CD8 T cells was achieved by sorting on a CD8+CD4-CCR7+CD45RA+ phenotype. This clonotype came up a few times. Antigen: not known. The CDR3 runs to 16 residues. Trimming cost V 0 bases and J 6 bases, with 14 bases left between them. In germline, CDR1 is LGHDT, CDR2 YNNKEL (reference sequence). Methods described previously were used for bulk TCR libraries, and listed TCR primers were applied. TCRdb used MiXCR to reprocess the PCR reads, holding one entry per CDR3 protein. This table has approximately 670,000 distinct CDR3 sequences, less than 20% appearing once. This rearrangement joins TRBV3-1 to TRBJ1-4; TRBD1 might be the D (5 bases). Sequencing input: naive CD8+ T cells from blood, with Jurkat cell RNA spiked in. Regarding subset: FACS-sorted CD8+CD4-CCR7+CD45RA+ naive T cells. The clonotype was recovered from a human donor in good health. Some libraries in this study had Jurkat cell RNA spiked in. DNA of the CDR3: TGTGCCAGCAGCCAAGAGTCCTCGGGACCCGATGAAAAACTGTTTTTT. Translation gives CASSQESSGPDEKLFF.